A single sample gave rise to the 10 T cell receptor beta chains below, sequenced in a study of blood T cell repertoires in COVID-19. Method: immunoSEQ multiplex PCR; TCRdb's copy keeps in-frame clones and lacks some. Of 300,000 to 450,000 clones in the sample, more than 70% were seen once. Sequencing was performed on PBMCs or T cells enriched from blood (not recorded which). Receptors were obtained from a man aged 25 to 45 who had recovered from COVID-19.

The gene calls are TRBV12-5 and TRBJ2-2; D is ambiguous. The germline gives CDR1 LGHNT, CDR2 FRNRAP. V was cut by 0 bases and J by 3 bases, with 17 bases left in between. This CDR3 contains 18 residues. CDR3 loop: CASGLVRVHRVDTGELFF. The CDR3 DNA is TGTGCTAGTGGTTTGGTACGGGTGCATCGGGTCGACACCGGGGAGCTGTTTTTT.

The DNA of the CDR3 is TGTGCCAGCAGCTTCCCCGGGACAGGGGGCGGCTATGGCTACACCTTC. Translation: CASSFPGTGGGYGYTF. The chain recombines TRBV7-2 with TRBJ1-2; TRBD1 agrees at 12 bases. CDR1 and CDR2 from the germline V gene are SGHTA and FQGNSA. This CDR3 is 16 amino acids long. The V gene end was trimmed by 3 bases and the J gene end by 4 bases; junction bases not matched to a gene: 6.

The CDR3 protein is CATSRGTGTYNEKLFF. CDR3 in DNA: TGTGCCACCAGCAGAGGCACAGGGACGTACAATGAAAAACTGTTTTTT. The chain uses TRBV15 and TRBJ1-4; weak D call: TRBD1 (6 bases). The germline V gene has CDR1 LNHNV and CDR2 YYDKDF (reference sequence). This CDR3 region has 16 residues. The V gene lost 1 base and the J gene lost 5 bases, with 14 bases spanning the gap.

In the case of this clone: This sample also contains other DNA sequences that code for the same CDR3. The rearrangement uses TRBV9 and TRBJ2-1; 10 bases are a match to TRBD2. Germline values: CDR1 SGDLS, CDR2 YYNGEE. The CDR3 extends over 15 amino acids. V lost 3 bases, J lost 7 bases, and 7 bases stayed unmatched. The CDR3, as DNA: TGTGCCAGCAGCGCGAGCGGGGGGGTTACTAATGAGCAGTTCTTC. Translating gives CASSASGGVTNEQFF.

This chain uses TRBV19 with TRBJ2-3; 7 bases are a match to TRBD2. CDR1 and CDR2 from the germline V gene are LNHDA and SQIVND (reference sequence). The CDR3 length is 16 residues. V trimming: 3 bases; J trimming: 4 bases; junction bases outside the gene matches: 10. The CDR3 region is CASSILAGGGADTQYF. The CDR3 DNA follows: TGTGCCAGTAGTATTCTTGCCGGGGGAGGGGCAGATACGCAGTATTTT.

The CDR3 protein is CASSPPGAAYEQYF. CDR3 DNA: TGTGCCAGCAGTCCTCCAGGGGCGGCCTACGAGCAGTACTTC. The chain is built from TRBV27 and TRBJ2-7, with D maybe TRBD1 (6 bases). With 5 bases removed from V and 2 bases from J, the gap between germline ends came to 13 bases. CDR3 length: 14 residues. Germline loops: CDR1 MNHEY, CDR2 SMNVEV (reference sequence).

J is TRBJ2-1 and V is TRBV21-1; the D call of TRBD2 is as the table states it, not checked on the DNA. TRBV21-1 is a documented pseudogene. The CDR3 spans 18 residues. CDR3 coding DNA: TGTGCCAGCAGCAAAGACCCCCCCTGTAGCGGGGGTTACAATGAGCAGTTCTTC. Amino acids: CASSKDPPCSGGYNEQFF.

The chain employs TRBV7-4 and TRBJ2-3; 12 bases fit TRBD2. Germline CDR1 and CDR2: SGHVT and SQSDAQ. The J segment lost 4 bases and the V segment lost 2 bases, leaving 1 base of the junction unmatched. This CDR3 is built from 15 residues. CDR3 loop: CASSLLAGGPDTQYF. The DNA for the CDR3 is TGTGCCAGCAGCTTACTAGCGGGGGGGCCAGATACGCAGTATTTT.

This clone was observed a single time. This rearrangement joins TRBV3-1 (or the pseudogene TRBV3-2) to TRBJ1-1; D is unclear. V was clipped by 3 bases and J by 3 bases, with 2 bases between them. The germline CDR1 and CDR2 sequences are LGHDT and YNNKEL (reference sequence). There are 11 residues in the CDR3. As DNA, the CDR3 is TGTGCCAGCAGCCACTACACTGAAGCTTTCTTT. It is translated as CASSHYTEAFF.

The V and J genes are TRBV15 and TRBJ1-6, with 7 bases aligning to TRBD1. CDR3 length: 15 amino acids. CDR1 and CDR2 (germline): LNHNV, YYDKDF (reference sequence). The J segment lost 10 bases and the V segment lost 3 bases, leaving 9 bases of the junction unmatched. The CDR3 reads CATSSGGQRESPLHF. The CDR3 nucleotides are TGTGCCACCAGCAGCGGGGGACAGCGAGAATCACCCCTCCACTTT.